Presented here are 6 T cell receptor beta chains from one specimen sequenced in a study of blood T cells in healthy people across ages. A second PCR, run for about 7 to 11 cycles, used a sample-barcoded 5' primer plus a J-beta primer mix. TCRdb independently ran MiXCR on the 5' RACE reads; one entry per CDR3 protein. The sample carries roughly 1.5 million distinct CDR3 sequences, about 45% recorded once. Sequencing was done on a sample of blood. The receptors were gathered from a woman under 30 in good health.

V and J are TRBV27 and TRBJ2-1; 9 bases map to TRBD2. Germline V CDR1 and CDR2: MNHEY, SMNVEV (reference sequence). The junction had 9 bases not matched to a gene; V was cut back by 5 bases and J by 4 bases. The CDR3 contains 16 residues. CDR3 nucleotides: TGTGCCAGCAGTCGGACTAGCGCGATACTATACAATGAGCAGTTCTTC. This encodes CASSRTSAILYNEQFF.

This clonotype was picked up a small number of times. The chain links TRBV6-5 to TRBJ2-7, with TRBD2 identical over 14 bases. The J call may be faulty, since TRBJ2-4 better matches the DNA end. The CDR3 has 14 amino acids. Germline V CDR1 and CDR2: MNHEY, SVGAGI. The CDR3 is CASSPGLAGGIQYF. CDR3 nucleotide sequence: TGTGCCAGCAGCCCCGGACTAGCGGGGGGCATTCAGTACTTC.

The chain uses TRBV7-9 and TRBJ1-2, with TRBD1 matching over 7 bases. The CDR3 runs to 15 residues. The V gene end was trimmed by 2 bases and the J gene end by 3 bases; junction bases not matched to a gene: 6. Germline lookup yields CDR1 SEHNR and CDR2 FQNEAQ (reference sequence). The CDR3 DNA follows: TGTGCCAGCAGCTTACAGGGGGGAGAAGACTATGGCTACACCTTC. Translated: CASSLQGGEDYGYTF.

This clonotype has more than one count but fewer than ten. V usage is TRBV10-3 and J usage is TRBJ2-7, with D perhaps TRBD2 (6 bases). Germline-derived CDR1 and CDR2 are ENHRY and SYGVKD. This CDR3 spans 15 amino acids. Trimming cost V 4 bases and J 2 bases, with 15 bases left between them. The CDR3 region is CAISGSTGVPYEQYF. The CDR3 DNA follows: TGTGCCATCAGTGGGTCTACGGGGGTTCCCTACGAGCAGTACTTC.

This clonotype has a handful of counts. This rearrangement joins TRBV3-1 to TRBJ1-2, with D unresolved. This CDR3 region has 12 residues. Trimming cost V 2 bases and J 8 bases, with 9 bases left between them. Germline values: CDR1 LGHDT, CDR2 YNNKEL (reference sequence). This CDR3 reads CASSQPSGGYTF. CDR3 sequence (DNA): TGTGCCAGCAGCCAACCCTCGGGCGGCTACACCTTC. Drawing the rest from reference TRBV3-1 and TRBJ1-2, the complete variable domain is DTAVSQTPKYLVTQMGNDKSIKCEQNLGHDTMYWYKQDSKKFLKIMFSYNNKELIINETVPNRFSPKSPDKAHLNLHINSLELGDSAVYFCASSQPSGGYTFGSGTRLTVV.

This clonotype came up a few times. The chain combines TRBV6-2 or TRBV6-3 with TRBJ2-3, with D tentatively TRBD2 (5 bases). The CDR3 has 15 amino acids. CDR1 and CDR2 from the germline V gene are MNHEY and SVGEGT. V was clipped by 5 bases and J by 4 bases, with 16 bases between them. The CDR3 region is CASSRTHPGADTQYF. The CDR3 region has the DNA TGTGCCAGCAGTCGGACTCACCCCGGAGCAGATACGCAGTATTTT.